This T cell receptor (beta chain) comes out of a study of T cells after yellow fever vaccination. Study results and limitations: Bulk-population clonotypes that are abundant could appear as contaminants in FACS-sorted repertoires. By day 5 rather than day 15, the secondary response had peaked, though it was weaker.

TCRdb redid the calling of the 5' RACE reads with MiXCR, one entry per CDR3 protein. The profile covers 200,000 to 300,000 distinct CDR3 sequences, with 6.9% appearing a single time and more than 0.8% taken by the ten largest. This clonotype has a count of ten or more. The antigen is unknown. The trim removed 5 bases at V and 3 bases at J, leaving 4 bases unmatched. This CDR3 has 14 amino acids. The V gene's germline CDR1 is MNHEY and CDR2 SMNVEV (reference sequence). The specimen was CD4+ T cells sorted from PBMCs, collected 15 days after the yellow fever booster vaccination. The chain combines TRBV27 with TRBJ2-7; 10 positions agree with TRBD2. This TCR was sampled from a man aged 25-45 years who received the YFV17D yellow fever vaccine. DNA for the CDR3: TGTGCCAGCAGTCTAAAGCGGGAGGGCTACGAGCAGTACTTC. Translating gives CASSLKREGYEQYF.